This is a list of T cell receptor beta chains from one sample in a study of early T cells in non-severe SARS-CoV-2 infection. MiXCR was run by TCRdb on the 5' RACE reads, yielding one entry per CDR3 protein. In the table there are about 98,000 distinct CDR3 sequences, roughly 11% of which are singletons. Sequenced material: whole blood. These receptors all stem from an adult who was a healthcare worker with PCR-confirmed SARS-CoV-2 infection or an uninfected control (not recorded which). The CDR3 runs from the conserved cysteine through the conserved F or W. Each record gives: CDR3 DNA, CDR3 protein, D gene, J gene, clone size, V gene. A D gene is named only where the DNA matches it firmly. Rows give clone size only sometimes, using once, few, many, or a class for an expanded clone.

TGTGCCAGCTATTATTCGCCGGGCTACACAGATACGCAGTATTTT CASYYSPGYTDTQYF - TRBJ2-3 few TRBV6-1
TGCAGTGCTAATAAGCAGCCAGCCTACGAGCAGTACTTC CSANKQPAYEQYF - TRBJ2-7 many TRBV20-1
TGTGCCAGCAGTTACTCCCCGCCGTCCGGCTACACCTTC CASSYSPPSGYTF - TRBJ1-2 many TRBV6-5
TGCGCCAGCAGCTTATATGAGCGGGGGGGCCTTTGGAACTACAATGAGCAGTTCTTC CASSLYERGGLWNYNEQFF TRBD2 TRBJ2-1 few TRBV5-1
TGTGCCAGCAGTGGCCCACGGGTACTAGCCAAAAACATTCAGTACTTC CASSGPRVLAKNIQYF - TRBJ2-4 few TRBV6-4
TGTGCCAGCAGCTTAGGGACAGTCAACTCCTACGAGCAGTACTTC CASSLGTVNSYEQYF - TRBJ2-7 - TRBV7-6
TGCAGTGCTAGACCGACACTTGCGAACACTGAAGCTTTCTTT CSARPTLANTEAFF - TRBJ1-1 - TRBV20-1
TGCGCCAGCAGCCAAGGACACCCCAGCCGGAATGAGCAGTTCTTC CASSQGHPSRNEQFF - TRBJ2-1 - TRBV4-1
TGCAGTGCTAGATCTAGCGGGGGCACAGATACGCAGTATTTT CSARSSGGTDTQYF TRBD2 TRBJ2-3 - TRBV20-1
TGTGCCAGCAGATACGGGACAGGGGGGCAGCCCCAGCATTTT CASRYGTGGQPQHF TRBD1 TRBJ1-5 many TRBV12-3/TRBV12-4
TGTGCCAGCAGCTTAGTGGGGGAGCTCCAAGAGACCCAGTACTTC CASSLVGELQETQYF - TRBJ2-5 - TRBV7-2
TGTGCCAGCGGCCGGGACCGCGATCAGCCCCAGCATTTT CASGRDRDQPQHF - TRBJ1-5 few TRBV12-3/TRBV12-4
TGCGCCAGCAGCCCGAGGACAGGGTCTCGAGGCTACACCTTC CASSPRTGSRGYTF TRBD1 TRBJ1-2 many TRBV5-1
TGTGCCAGTCTGGGACAGTCCTACGAGCAGTACTTC CASLGQSYEQYF TRBD1 TRBJ2-7 few TRBV27
TGTGCCAGCAGCTTAGCCCAAATTCAAGAGACCCAGTACTTC CASSLAQIQETQYF - TRBJ2-5 many TRBV7-8
TGTGCCAGCAGTCCCCTCCGGACTAGCGGGAGGGCTGGGGTGGCCTACGAGCAGTACTTC CASSPLRTSGRAGVAYEQYF TRBD2 TRBJ2-7 few TRBV25-1
TGTGCCAGCAGCGGGACTAGCGGGAGCTACGAGCAGTACTTC CASSGTSGSYEQYF TRBD2 TRBJ2-7 many TRBV6-5
TGTGCCAGCAGCCGTGGGACAGGGCTTGATCAGCCCCAGCATTTT CASSRGTGLDQPQHF TRBD1 TRBJ1-5 many TRBV11-2
TGTGCCTGGTGGCCCAGGGTGAACACTGAAGCTTTCTTT CAWWPRVNTEAFF - TRBJ1-1 once TRBV30
TGTGCCAGCTCACCCCGTCAGGGGGCTGACACTGAAGCTTTCTTT CASSPRQGADTEAFF TRBD1 TRBJ1-1 many TRBV18
TGTGCCAGCAGCTTAGTTAATCCGGGGGCGGGCGGGGAGCTGTTTTTT CASSLVNPGAGGELFF - TRBJ2-2 - TRBV7-2
TGCGCCAGCAGCTTGGTCCCGGGGTCCTTTCCCCTTCAGCCCCAGCATTTT CASSLVPGSFPLQPQHF - TRBJ1-5 few TRBV5-1
TGTGCCAGCAGCACCTATCAAGCGAGAACTGGAAACACCATATATTTT CASSTYQARTGNTIYF - TRBJ1-3 many TRBV7-2
TGTGCCAGCAGTTCCGGGACCGCCAACTCTGGAAACACCATATATTTT CASSSGTANSGNTIYF - TRBJ1-3 - TRBV6-6
TGTGCCAGCAGCTTAGGGCTAGCGGGGACGGGGGAGTACTTC CASSLGLAGTGEYF TRBD2 TRBJ2-7 many TRBV7-2
TGTGCCAGCAGCTCCCCCCGGGAAGATCAAGAGACCCAGTACTTC CASSSPREDQETQYF - TRBJ2-5 many TRBV5-6
TGCGCCAGCAGCCTATCGACAGAGCAGCCCCAGCATTTT CASSLSTEQPQHF - TRBJ1-5 many TRBV5-1
TGCAGTGCTAGACCACCAGGTCGGACGCGCACTGAAGCTTTCTTT CSARPPGRTRTEAFF - TRBJ1-1 few TRBV20-1
TGTGCCAGCAGTTACTTCGGGAGGGGTACTGAAGCTTTCTTT CASSYFGRGTEAFF - TRBJ1-1 many TRBV6-5
TGTGCCAGCAGTGAAGCGGTCGGCCTAGCCAAAAACATTCAGTACTTC CASSEAVGLAKNIQYF - TRBJ2-4 many TRBV2
TGCGCCAGCAGCCTCGGGACAGGGGGTACGAATGAGCAGTTCTTC CASSLGTGGTNEQFF TRBD1 TRBJ2-1 - TRBV5-1
TGCAGTGCTAGAAGTTCTGGGGGACGGACCTACAATGAGCAGTTCTTC CSARSSGGRTYNEQFF - TRBJ2-1 few TRBV20-1
TGTGCCAGCAGCTTACCTCCCCCCGACCCAGTCAATGAGCAGTTCTTC CASSLPPPDPVNEQFF - TRBJ2-1 many TRBV7-6
TGTGCCAGCAGTTCGGGACTAGCGGGTATATCCTACGAGCAGTACTTC CASSSGLAGISYEQYF TRBD2 TRBJ2-7 few TRBV6-2/TRBV6-3
TGTGCCAGCAGCTTAGAAGGGTCTCGGCAGTACTTC CASSLEGSRQYF - TRBJ2-7 few TRBV7-2
TGCAGTGCTAGAGCTCGGACCGTCCGTGAAAAACTGTTTTTT CSARARTVREKLFF - TRBJ1-4 many TRBV20-1
TGTGCCTGGAAGACAGGGGCAAGCTCTGGCTACACCTTC CAWKTGASSGYTF TRBD1 TRBJ1-2 - TRBV30
TGTGCCAGCAGCTTAGCGGCAAGCGGGGGCCTTTACGAGCAGTACTTC CASSLAASGGLYEQYF TRBD2 TRBJ2-7 - TRBV7-2
TGTGCCAGCAGCTTTGAGCCCCAAGAGACCCAGTACTTC CASSFEPQETQYF - TRBJ2-5 few TRBV11-1
TGTGCCAGCAGCTTTACAGGGGCTGGCTACACCTTC CASSFTGAGYTF TRBD1 TRBJ1-2 - TRBV7-9
TGTGCCAGCAGTTTGGACGGGGGCAGCACAGATACGCAGTATTTT CASSLDGGSTDTQYF - TRBJ2-3 - TRBV12-3/TRBV12-4
TGCAGTGCTGGGCTAGCGGGGGGCACAGATACGCAGTATTTT CSAGLAGGTDTQYF TRBD2 TRBJ2-3 few TRBV20-1
TGTGCCAGCAGACCCGGGACAGGGAAAGGGAGGACTGAAGCTTTCTTT CASRPGTGKGRTEAFF TRBD1 TRBJ1-1 many TRBV6-2/TRBV6-3
TGCAGCGTCGCAAGACAGGCCGAGAACACTGAAGCTTTCTTT CSVARQAENTEAFF - TRBJ1-1 few TRBV29-1
TGTGCCAGCAGCTTAGCGCCCCAAAGCAATCAGCCCCAGCATTTT CASSLAPQSNQPQHF - TRBJ1-5 - TRBV7-2
TGCGCCAGCAGCTTGTCGGGGGTGGCGAACTATGGCTACACCTTC CASSLSGVANYGYTF - TRBJ1-2 - TRBV5-1
TGTGCCAGCAGTTACTACAACAGGGGAGACGCTTTCTTT CASSYYNRGDAFF TRBD1 TRBJ1-1 many TRBV6-6
TGTGCCAGCAGTGACGGGACCTATGGCTACACCTTC CASSDGTYGYTF - TRBJ1-2 many TRBV6-1
TGCGCCAGCCGTCCCTCGACCGGAAACACCATATATTTT CASRPSTGNTIYF - TRBJ1-3 few TRBV5-1
TGTGCCAGCTCACGGGACAATTTGAACACTGAAGCTTTCTTT CASSRDNLNTEAFF - TRBJ1-1 few TRBV18
TGCGCCAGCAGCCCCGGGACTAGTTCCAATGAGCAGTTCTTC CASSPGTSSNEQFF TRBD2 TRBJ2-1 - TRBV5-1
TGTGCCAGCAGCGGGACAACCCACTATGGCTACACCTTC CASSGTTHYGYTF - TRBJ1-2 many TRBV6-5
TGTGCCAGCAGCTTGGCGGGGCCCACTGAAGCTTTCTTT CASSLAGPTEAFF - TRBJ1-1 many TRBV5-5
TGCAGTGCTAGGGTTAGCGCCTCTGAAGCTTTCTTT CSARVSASEAFF - TRBJ1-1 many TRBV20-1
TGCAGTGCTAGGGCACAGGGGGCTGGCACAGATACGCAGTATTTT CSARAQGAGTDTQYF TRBD1 TRBJ2-3 few TRBV20-1
TGTGCCAGCAGCTTTCCCCGGGGGACAGGGGATAATGAGCAGTTCTTC CASSFPRGTGDNEQFF TRBD1 TRBJ2-1 few TRBV5-5
TGTGCCAGCATTGGGACTAGCGGGTCCAATGAGCAGTTCTTC CASIGTSGSNEQFF TRBD2 TRBJ2-1 few TRBV3-1